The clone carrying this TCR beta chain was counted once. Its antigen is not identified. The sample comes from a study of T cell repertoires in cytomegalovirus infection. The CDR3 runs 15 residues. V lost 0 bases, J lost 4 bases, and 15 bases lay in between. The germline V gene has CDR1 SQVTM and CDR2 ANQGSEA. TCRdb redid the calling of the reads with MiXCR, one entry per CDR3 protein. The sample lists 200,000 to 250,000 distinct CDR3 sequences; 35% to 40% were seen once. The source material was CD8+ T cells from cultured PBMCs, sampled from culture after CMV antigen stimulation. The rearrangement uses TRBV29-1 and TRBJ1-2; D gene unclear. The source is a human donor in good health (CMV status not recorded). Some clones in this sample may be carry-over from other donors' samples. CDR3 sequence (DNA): TGCAGCGTTGAAGATCTTGGTGGGAAGGGCTATGGCTACACCTTC. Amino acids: CSVEDLGGKGYGYTF.